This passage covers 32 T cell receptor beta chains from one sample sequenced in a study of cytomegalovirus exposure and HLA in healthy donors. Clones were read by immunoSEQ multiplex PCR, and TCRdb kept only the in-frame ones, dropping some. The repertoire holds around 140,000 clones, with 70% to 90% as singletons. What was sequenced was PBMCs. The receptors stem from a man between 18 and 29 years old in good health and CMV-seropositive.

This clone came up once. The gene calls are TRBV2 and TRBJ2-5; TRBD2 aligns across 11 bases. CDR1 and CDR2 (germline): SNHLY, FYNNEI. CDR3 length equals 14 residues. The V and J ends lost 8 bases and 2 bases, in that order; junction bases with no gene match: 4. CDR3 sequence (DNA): TGTGCCAGCGCCCGGACTAGCGGGCAAGAGACCCAGTACTTC. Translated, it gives CASARTSGQETQYF.

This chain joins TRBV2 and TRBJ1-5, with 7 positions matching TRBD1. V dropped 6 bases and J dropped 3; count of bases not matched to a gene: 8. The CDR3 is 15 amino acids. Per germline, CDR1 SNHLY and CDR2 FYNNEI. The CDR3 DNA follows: TGTGCCAGCAGGGGCGGGACAGAGCCCAATCAGCCCCAGCATTTT. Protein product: CASRGGTEPNQPQHF. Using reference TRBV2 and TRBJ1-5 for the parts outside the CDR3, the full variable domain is EPEVTQTPSHQVTQMGQEVILRCVPISNHLYFYWYRQILGQKVEFLVSFYNNEISEKSEIFDDQFSVERPDGSNFTLKIRSTKLEDSAMYFCASRGGTEPNQPQHFGDGTRLSIL.

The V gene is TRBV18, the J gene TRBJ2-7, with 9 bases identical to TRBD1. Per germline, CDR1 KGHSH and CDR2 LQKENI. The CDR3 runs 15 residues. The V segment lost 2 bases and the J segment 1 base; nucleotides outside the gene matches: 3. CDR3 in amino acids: CASSPGQGLSYEQYF. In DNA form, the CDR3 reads TGTGCCAGCTCACCAGGACAGGGGTTATCCTACGAGCAGTACTTC.

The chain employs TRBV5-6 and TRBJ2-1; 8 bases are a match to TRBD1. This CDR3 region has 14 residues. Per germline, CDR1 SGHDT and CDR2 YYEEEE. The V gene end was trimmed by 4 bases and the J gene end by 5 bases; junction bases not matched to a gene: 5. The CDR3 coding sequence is TGTGCCAGCAGCCCGGGACAGGTAAACAATGAGCAGTTCTTC. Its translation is CASSPGQVNNEQFF.

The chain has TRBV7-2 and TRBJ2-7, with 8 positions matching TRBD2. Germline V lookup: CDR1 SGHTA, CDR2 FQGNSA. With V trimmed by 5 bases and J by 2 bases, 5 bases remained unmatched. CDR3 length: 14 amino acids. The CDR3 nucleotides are TGTGCCAGCAGCCCCCGGGAGGGACCCTACGAGCAGTACTTC. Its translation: CASSPREGPYEQYF.

The CDR3 region is CASSEDSTENSPLHF. The DNA for the CDR3 is TGCGCCAGCAGCGAAGACTCGACGGAAAATTCACCCCTCCACTTT. This chain joins TRBV5-1 and TRBJ1-6; D not resolved. V lost 4 bases and J lost 7, with 15 bases in between. The CDR3 is 15 residues long. The germline V gene encodes CDR1 SGHRS and CDR2 YFSETQ.

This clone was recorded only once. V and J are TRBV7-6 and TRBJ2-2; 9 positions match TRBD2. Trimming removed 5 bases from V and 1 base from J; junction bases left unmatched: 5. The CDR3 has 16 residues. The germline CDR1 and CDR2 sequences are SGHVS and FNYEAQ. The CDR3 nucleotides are TGTGCCAGCAGCCCAAAGACTAGCGGGAACACCGGGGAGCTGTTTTTT. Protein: CASSPKTSGNTGELFF.

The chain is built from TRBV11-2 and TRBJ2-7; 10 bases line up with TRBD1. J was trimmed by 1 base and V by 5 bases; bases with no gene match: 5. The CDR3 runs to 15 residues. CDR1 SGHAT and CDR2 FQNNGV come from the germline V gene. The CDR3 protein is CASSGRDRGSYEQYF. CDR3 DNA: TGTGCCAGCAGCGGCCGGGACAGGGGATCCTACGAGCAGTACTTC. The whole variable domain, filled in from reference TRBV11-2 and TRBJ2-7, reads EAGVAQSPRYKIIEKRQSVAFWCNPISGHATLYWYQQILGQGPKLLIQFQNNGVVDDSQLPKDRFSAERLKGVDSTLKIQPAKLEDSAVYLCASSGRDRGSYEQYFGPGTRLTVT.

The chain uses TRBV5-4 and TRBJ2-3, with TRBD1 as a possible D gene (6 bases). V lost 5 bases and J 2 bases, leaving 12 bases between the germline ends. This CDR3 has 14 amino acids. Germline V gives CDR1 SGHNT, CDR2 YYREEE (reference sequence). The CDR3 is CASSPGQNTDTQYF. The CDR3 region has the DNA TGTGCCAGCAGTCCGGGACAAAACACAGATACGCAGTATTTT.

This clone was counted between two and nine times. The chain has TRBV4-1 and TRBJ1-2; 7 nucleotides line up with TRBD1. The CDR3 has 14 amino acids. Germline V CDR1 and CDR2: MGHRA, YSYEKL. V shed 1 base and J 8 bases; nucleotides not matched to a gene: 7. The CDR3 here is CASSQAGTALGYTF. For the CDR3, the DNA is TGCGCCAGCAGCCAAGCCGGGACAGCCTTGGGCTACACCTTC.

The CDR3: CASSLAGLTYGYTF. In DNA form, the CDR3 reads TGTGCCAGCAGTTTGGCAGGGCTCACCTATGGCTACACCTTC. The gene calls are TRBV6-6 and TRBJ1-2; possibly TRBD1 for D (5 bases). This CDR3 comprises 14 residues. V was pared by 4 bases and J by 4 bases, with 13 bases between. CDR1 and CDR2 from the germline V gene are MNHNY and SVGAGI (reference sequence).

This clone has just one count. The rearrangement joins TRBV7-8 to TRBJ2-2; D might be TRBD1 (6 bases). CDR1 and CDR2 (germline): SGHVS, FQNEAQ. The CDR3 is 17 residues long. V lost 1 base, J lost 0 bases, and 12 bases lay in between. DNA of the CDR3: TGTGCCAGCAGCTTAGAAGTTTGGACAGCGAACACCGGGGAGCTGTTTTTT. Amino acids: CASSLEVWTANTGELFF.

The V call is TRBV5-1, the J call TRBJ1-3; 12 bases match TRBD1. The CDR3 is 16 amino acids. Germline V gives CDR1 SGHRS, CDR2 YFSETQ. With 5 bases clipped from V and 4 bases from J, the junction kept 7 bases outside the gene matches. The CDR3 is CASSPGTGGLGNTIYF. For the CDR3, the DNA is TGCGCCAGCAGTCCCGGGACAGGGGGCTTAGGAAACACCATATATTTT.

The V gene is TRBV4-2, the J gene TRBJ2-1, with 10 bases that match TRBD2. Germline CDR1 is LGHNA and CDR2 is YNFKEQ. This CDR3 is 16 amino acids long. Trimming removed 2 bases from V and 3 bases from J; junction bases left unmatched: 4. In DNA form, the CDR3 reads TGTGCCAGCAGCCAACGCCTAGCGGGGGACTACAATGAGCAGTTCTTC. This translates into CASSQRLAGDYNEQFF.

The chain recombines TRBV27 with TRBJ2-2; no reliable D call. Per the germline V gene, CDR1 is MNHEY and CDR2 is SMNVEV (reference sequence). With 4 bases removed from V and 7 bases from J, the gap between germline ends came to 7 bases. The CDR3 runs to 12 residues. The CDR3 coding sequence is TGTGCCAGCAGTTCGGGTCTCGGGGAGCTGTTTTTT. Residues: CASSSGLGELFF.

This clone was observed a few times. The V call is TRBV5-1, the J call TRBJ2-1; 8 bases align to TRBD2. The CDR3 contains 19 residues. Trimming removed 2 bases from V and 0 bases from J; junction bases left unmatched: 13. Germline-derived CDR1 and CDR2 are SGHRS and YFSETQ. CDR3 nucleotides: TGCGCCAGCAGCTTACCCTCTAGCGGGTCCTGGAGCTCCTACAATGAGCAGTTCTTC. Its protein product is CASSLPSSGSWSSYNEQFF.

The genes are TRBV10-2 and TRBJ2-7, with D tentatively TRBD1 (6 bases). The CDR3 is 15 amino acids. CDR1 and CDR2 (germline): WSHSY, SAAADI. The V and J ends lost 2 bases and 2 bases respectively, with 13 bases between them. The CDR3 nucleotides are TGCGCCAGCAGTGAGCACCGGGACACAACCTACGAGCAGTACTTC. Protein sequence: CASSEHRDTTYEQYF.

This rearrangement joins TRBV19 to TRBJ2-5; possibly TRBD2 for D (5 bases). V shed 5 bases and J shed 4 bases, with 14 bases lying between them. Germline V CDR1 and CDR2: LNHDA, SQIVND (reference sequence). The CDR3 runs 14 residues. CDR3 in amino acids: CASSGLAGGETQYF. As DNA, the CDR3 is TGTGCCAGTAGTGGGCTGGCAGGAGGAGAGACCCAGTACTTC.

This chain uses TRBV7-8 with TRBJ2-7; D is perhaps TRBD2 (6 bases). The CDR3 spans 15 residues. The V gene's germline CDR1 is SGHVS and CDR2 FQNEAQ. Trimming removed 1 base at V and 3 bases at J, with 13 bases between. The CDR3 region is CASSLGRVQGYEQYF. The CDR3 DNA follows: TGTGCCAGCAGCTTAGGGAGGGTTCAGGGCTACGAGCAGTACTTC.

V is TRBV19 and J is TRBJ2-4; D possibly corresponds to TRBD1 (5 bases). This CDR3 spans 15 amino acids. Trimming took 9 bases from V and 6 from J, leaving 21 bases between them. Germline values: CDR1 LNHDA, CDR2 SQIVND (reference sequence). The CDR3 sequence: CASQDDKQGPNIQYF. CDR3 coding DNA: TGTGCCAGCCAGGATGACAAGCAGGGTCCAAACATTCAGTACTTC.

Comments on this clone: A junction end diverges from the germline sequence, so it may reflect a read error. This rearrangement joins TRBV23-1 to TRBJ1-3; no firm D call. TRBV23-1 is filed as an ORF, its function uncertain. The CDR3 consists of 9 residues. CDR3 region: CASSPAARF. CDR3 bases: TGCGCCAGCAGTCCAGCCGCGCGGTTT.

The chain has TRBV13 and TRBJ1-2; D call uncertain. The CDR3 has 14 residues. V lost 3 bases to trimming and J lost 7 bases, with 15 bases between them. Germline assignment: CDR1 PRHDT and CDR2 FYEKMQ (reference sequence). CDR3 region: CASSLTEVYGGYTF. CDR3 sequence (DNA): TGTGCCAGCAGCTTGACTGAGGTTTACGGTGGCTACACCTTC.

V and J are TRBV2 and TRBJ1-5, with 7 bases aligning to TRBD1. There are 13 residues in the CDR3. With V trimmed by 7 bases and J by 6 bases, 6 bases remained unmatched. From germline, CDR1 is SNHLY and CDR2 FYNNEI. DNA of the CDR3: TGTGCCAGCAACCAGGGGGGAGGTCAGCCCCAGCATTTT. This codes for CASNQGGGQPQHF.

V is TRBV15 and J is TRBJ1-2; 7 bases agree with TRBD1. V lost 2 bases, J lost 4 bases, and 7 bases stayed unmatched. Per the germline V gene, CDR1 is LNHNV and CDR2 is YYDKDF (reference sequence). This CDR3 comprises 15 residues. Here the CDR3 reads CATSRSDRRGYGYTF. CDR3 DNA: TGTGCCACCAGCAGATCGGACAGGAGGGGCTATGGCTACACCTTC.

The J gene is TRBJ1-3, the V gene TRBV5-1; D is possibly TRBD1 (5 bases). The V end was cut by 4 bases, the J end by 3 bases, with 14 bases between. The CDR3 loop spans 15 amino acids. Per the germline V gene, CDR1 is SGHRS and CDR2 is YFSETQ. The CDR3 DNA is TGCGCCAGCAGCCCAGAAAGGGGCGGTGGAAACACCATATATTTT. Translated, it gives CASSPERGGGNTIYF.

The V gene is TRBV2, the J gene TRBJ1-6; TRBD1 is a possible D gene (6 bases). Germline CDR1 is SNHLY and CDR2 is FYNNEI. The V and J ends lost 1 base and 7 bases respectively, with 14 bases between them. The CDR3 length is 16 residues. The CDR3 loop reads CASSEEGRGYNSPLHF. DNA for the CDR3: TGTGCCAGCAGTGAAGAGGGCAGGGGTTACAATTCACCCCTCCACTTT.

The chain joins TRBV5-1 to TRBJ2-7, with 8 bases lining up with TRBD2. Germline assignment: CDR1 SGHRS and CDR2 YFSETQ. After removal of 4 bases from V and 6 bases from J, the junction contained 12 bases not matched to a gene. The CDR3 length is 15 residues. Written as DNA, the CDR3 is TGCGCCAGCAGCCCAGTCACGGGAGGGCCTACCGAGCAGTACTTC. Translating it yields CASSPVTGGPTEQYF.

CDR3 sequence reads: CASSTGTRLQFF. The CDR3 DNA follows: TGTGCCAGCAGTACCGGGACTAGGTTACAGTTCTTC. The chain has TRBV27 and TRBJ2-1; TRBD2 aligns across 8 bases. With V trimmed by 5 bases and J by 13 bases, 7 bases remained unmatched. The germline V gene has CDR1 MNHEY and CDR2 SMNVEV (reference sequence). The CDR3 has 12 amino acids.

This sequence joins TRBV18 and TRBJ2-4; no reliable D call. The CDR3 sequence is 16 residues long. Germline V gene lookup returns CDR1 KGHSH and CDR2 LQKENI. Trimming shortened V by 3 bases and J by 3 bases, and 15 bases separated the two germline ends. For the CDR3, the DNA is TGTGCCAGCTCACCTACTCAGACTCTCGGCAAAAACATTCAGTACTTC. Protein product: CASSPTQTLGKNIQYF.

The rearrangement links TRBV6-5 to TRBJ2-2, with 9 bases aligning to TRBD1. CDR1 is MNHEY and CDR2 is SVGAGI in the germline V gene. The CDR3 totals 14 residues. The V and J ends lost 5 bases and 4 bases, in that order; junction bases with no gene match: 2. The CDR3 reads CASSLTGGTGELFF. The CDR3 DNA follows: TGTGCCAGCAGTCTGACAGGGGGCACCGGGGAGCTGTTTTTT.

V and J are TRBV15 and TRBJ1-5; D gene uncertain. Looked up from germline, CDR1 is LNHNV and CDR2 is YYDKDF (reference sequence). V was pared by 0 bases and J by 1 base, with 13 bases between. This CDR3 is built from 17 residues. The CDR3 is CATSRDSGFKSNQPQHF. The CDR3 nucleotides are TGTGCCACCAGCAGAGACTCGGGGTTCAAGAGCAATCAGCCCCAGCATTTT. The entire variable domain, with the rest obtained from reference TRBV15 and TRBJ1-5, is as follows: DAMVIQNPRYQVTQFGKPVTLSCSQTLNHNVMYWYQQKSSQAPKLLFHYYDKDFNNEADTPDNFQSRRPNTSFCFLDIRSPGLGDTAMYLCATSRDSGFKSNQPQHFGDGTRLSIL.

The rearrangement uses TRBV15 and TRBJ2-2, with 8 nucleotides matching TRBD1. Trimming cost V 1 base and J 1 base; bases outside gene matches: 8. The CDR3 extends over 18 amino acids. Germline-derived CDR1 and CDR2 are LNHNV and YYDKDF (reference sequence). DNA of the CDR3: TGTGCCACCAGCAGAGTAGGACAGGGCGAGGGGAACACCGGGGAGCTGTTTTTT. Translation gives CATSRVGQGEGNTGELFF.